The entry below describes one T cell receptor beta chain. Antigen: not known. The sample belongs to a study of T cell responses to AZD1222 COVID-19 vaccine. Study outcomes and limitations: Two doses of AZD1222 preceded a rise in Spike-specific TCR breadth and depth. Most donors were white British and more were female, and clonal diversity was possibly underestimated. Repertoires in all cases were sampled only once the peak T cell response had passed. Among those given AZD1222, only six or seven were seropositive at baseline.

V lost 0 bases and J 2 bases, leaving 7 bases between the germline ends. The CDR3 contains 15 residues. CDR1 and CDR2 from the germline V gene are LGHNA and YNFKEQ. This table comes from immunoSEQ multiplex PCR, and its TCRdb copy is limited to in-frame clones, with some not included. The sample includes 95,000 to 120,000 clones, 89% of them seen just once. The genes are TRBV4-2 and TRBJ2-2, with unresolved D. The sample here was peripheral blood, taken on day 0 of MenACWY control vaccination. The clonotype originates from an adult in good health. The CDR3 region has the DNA TGTGCCAGCAGCCAAGAGGAAGGTAACACCGGGGAGCTGTTTTTT. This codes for CASSQEEGNTGELFF.